Presented here are 2 T cell receptor beta chains from one specimen sequenced in a study of cytomegalovirus exposure and HLA in healthy donors (TCRdb year 2017). The library was prepared using the immunoSEQ multiplex PCR assay. The multiplex PCR relied on a mix of 60 forward primers for TCR Vbeta segments and 13 reverse primers for TCR Jbeta segments. This immuneACCESS table, as held by TCRdb, lists in-frame sequences with V and J called but not all clones. Of the missing ones, under half trace to an unresolved V gene in checked studies; the others have no known cause. A total of some 160,000 clones appear in this sample, roughly 84% of them only once. About 2.7% of the sample is in the top ten clones. The sample comprised PBMCs. The receptors were gathered from a man younger than 40 in good health and CMV-seropositive.

The rearrangement joins TRBV5-1 to TRBJ1-2; D might be TRBD1 (5 bases). Trimming pared 4 bases from V and 4 bases from J, leaving 17 bases between. The CDR3 spans 15 residues. Germline lookup yields CDR1 SGHRS and CDR2 YFSETQ. Here the CDR3 DNA reads TGCGCCAGCAGCCTCGCAGGGCGGAGTGGCTATGGCTACACCTTC. Its translation is CASSLAGRSGYGYTF.

This clone showed up just once. The J gene is TRBJ2-5, the V gene TRBV18, with D uncertain. The CDR3 length is 15 residues. Germline loops: CDR1 KGHSH, CDR2 LQKENI. Trimming left V 4 bases short and J 2 bases short, with 14 bases between. This CDR3 reads CASSLTITEQETQYF. The DNA of the CDR3 is TGTGCCAGCTCACTAACAATAACAGAGCAAGAGACCCAGTACTTC. Drawing the rest from reference TRBV18 and TRBJ2-5, the complete variable domain is NAGVMQNPRHLVRRRGQEARLRCSPMKGHSHVYWYRQLPEEGLKFMVYLQKENIIDESGMPKERFSAEFPKEGPSILRIQQVVRGDSAAYFCASSLTITEQETQYFGPGTRLLVL.